The text below deals with one T cell receptor beta chain. With iRepertoire HTBI primers and Arm-PCR of CDR3 regions, TCR beta libraries were built. TCRdb recomputed calls from the multiplex PCR reads with MiXCR, one row per CDR3 protein. The sample comprises 450,000 to 650,000 distinct CDR3 sequences, 15% to 20% of which are singletons, and more than 20% rests with the top ten. From germline, CDR1 is DFQATT and CDR2 SNEGSKA (reference sequence). V dropped 3 bases and J dropped 5 bases, with 10 bases sitting between them. The CDR3 covers 13 residues. The sample originates from a study of regulatory T cells in long-lasting Graves disease. Regarding time point: newly diagnosed GD, antithyroid drugs for less than 3 months. PBMCs were the source of the RNA used for TCR sequencing. A further study also used this sample, focusing on T cells in Graves' hyperthyroidism and ophthalmopathy. That report notes: No ophthalmopathy progression within 18 months constituted stable Graves' hyperthyroidism. Appearing also in blood were most of the thyroid clonotypes expanded above 0.001.

The sequences come from peripheral blood mononuclear cells (PBMCs), collected at new diagnosis, from a patient treated with antithyroid drugs. The chain links TRBV20-1 to TRBJ1-4; D perhaps matches TRBD1 (6 bases). The clonotype comes from a woman in her forties or fifties with Graves disease. The CDR3 sequence: CSARGGPNEKLFF. In DNA, the CDR3 is TGCAGTGCTAGGGGGGGGCCAAATGAAAAACTGTTTTTT.